This entry concerns a single TCR beta chain. Other DNA variants within this sample encode the same CDR3. The entry originates in a study of blood T cell repertoires in COVID-19. Overall study context: The origin of the acute and convalescent COVID-19 samples was the United States, Italy and Spain.

Per the original methods: Researchers report that nucleated cell counts were estimated from reference gene primer amplification. Only in-frame clones appear in the TCRdb table, and some are missing; sequencing was by immunoSEQ multiplex PCR. V, J and clone size reflect that table, while D and trimming were determined from the DNA. Of about 290,000 clones in the sample, about nine tenths were seen once. The sequence came from a woman in her twenties or thirties with active or convalescent COVID-19. The specimen was peripheral blood.

This chain's CDR3 is CASSSTDRGGNQPQHF. The CDR3 coding sequence is TGTGCCAGCAGTTCAACGGACAGGGGGGGCAATCAGCCCCAGCATTTT. The J gene is TRBJ1-5, the V gene TRBV28, with 10 bases identical to TRBD1. The junction had 5 bases not matched to a gene; V was cut back by 4 bases and J by 2 bases. Looked up from germline, CDR1 is MDHEN and CDR2 is SYDVKM. The CDR3 totals 16 residues.